The T cell receptor (beta chain) under discussion was sequenced for a study of T cell responses to AZD1222 COVID-19 vaccine (dated by TCRdb to the early 2020s). About the investigation overall: A total of around 240 trial participants underwent TCR sequencing, of whom nearly 210 had received two doses of AZD1222 and about 26 had received two doses of the MenACWY control vaccine. Enrollment into the trials was organized by age into subgroups of 18-55, 56-69 and 70-plus years, and those subgroups contained roughly 140, 27 and 60 TCR-sequenced participants, respectively. Study-wide conclusions, independent of this receptor: After two AZD1222 doses, both the breadth and the depth of spike-specific TCRs were significantly higher than at day 0 and than in MenACWY recipients. Only 5 to 7 AZD1222 recipients were SARS-CoV-2 seropositive at baseline, limiting conclusions about previously exposed vaccinees. CD4 TCRs associated with the vaccine covered the entire spike protein, and the dominant responses were in regions 160-218 and 743-854. Nearly half of unique spike-specific TCRs reportedly recognized epitopes outside regions mutated in the B.1.351 and B.1.1.7 variants. The 56-69-year group was small, and its depth increase did not reach significance, likely because of low power. Because no samples from the day 14 peak response were available, repertoires could be characterized only after the peak T cell response. Participants were mostly white British, with more females than males. The authors suggested clonal diversity may have been underestimated.

The CDR3 goes from the cysteine to the phenylalanine over 14 residues. Kept here is only the CDR3 DNA, which spans 42 bases and is read in frame from base 1. As encoded in the germline V gene, CDR1 is MNHNS while CDR2 is SASEGT. For this clone: There is no known antigen for this receptor. Relative to the germline gene, one junction end is altered; a read error may explain this.

Interpreted using the paper, the time point label stands for: about 28 days (+/-7) after the second vaccine dose. AZD1222 recipients whose second dose came at about 4 weeks and those whose second dose came at about 12 weeks were combined into one group, since spike-specific TCR depth and breadth did not differ between the two schedules. Samples from vaccinated people were obtained from the UK trials COV001 and COV002, which included a single-blind randomized controlled phase 2/3 trial of AZD1222 (ChAdOx1 nCoV-19) in healthy adults. For TCRbeta chain sequencing, PBMC samples from trial participants were taken at day 0 and at day 28 after the second dose. The CDR3 regions of human TCRbeta chains were subjected to immunosequencing. In the paper's pipeline: Repertoire TCRs were matched against a reference library of SARS-CoV-2-specific TCRs generated with the MIRA antigen-specificity platform. Breadth meant the fraction of unique TCRs that were SARS-CoV-2-associated, whereas depth meant the fraction of total T cells that were SARS-CoV-2-associated. Using the MIRA data, every spike-specific TCR was mapped to the spike region that the TCR reacted to and assigned to either a CD4 or a CD8 class. Log10-transformed breadth and depth values were compared by one-way ANOVA with Sidak's multiple comparisons tests. The table comes from immuneACCESS by way of TCRdb, which keeps in-frame sequences with V and J called. Part of the clones is missing from these tables; in studies checked, under half for an unresolved V gene and the rest for unknown reasons. The V and J calls and clone size come from that table; D and trimming were worked out from the DNA. The sample data list 150,000 to 250,000 clones, and around 93% of these were observed just once. Clones ranked in the top ten supply roughly 1% of the sample.

The sequencing here drew on peripheral blood, taken 28 days after the second AZD1222 dose. The rearranged segments are TRBV6-1 and TRBJ1-6; the junction holds 10 bases that match TRBD1. This receptor was taken from an adult who received the AZD1222 COVID-19 vaccine. The base sequence is TGTGCCAGCAGGGAAGGGGACAGGGGTTCGACCCTCCACTTT. Translation gives CASREGDRGSTLHF.